This entry concerns a single T cell receptor beta chain. This sample was included in a study of blood T cell repertoires in COVID-19. About the study: Both acute and convalescent COVID-19 samples were obtained from the United States, Italy and Spain. Sources were T cells, B-cell-depleted T cells, or PBMCs; the material itself was cDNA or gDNA.

Germline V gene data show CDR1 as SEHNR and CDR2 as FQNEAQ (reference sequence). With 6 bases clipped from V and 4 bases from J, the junction kept 8 bases outside the gene matches. The CDR3 totals 14 residues. Per the original methods: Amplifying reference gene primers gave estimates of nucleated cell counts. Sequencing was performed with immunoSEQ multiplex PCR; in TCRdb, only in-frame clones are kept and a portion is missing. V, J and clone size derive from that table, while D and trimming were established from the DNA sequence. Among approximately 200,000 clones listed, more than 70% were seen once.

The source is a woman aged 30 to 39 with acute or convalescent COVID-19. Sequencing was carried out using peripheral blood. V is TRBV7-9 and J is TRBJ2-5; TRBD2 agrees at 7 bases. CDR3 DNA: TGTGCCAGCAGTCTTAGAGCGGGACTAGAGACCCAGTACTTC. It specifies CASSLRAGLETQYF.